Each of the 23 T cell receptor beta chains below was sequenced from the same sample in a study of regulatory T cells in long-lasting Graves disease. Time point given: newly diagnosed GD, antithyroid drugs for less than 3 months. From RNA extracted from PBMCs, the TCR library was made. CDR3-region Arm-PCR and iRepertoire HTBI primers produced the TCR beta libraries. A single record per CDR3 protein comes from TCRdb applying MiXCR to the multiplex PCR reads. The sample lists 250,000 to 400,000 distinct CDR3 sequences; under 20% were seen once. Here the sequenced sample was peripheral blood mononuclear cells (PBMCs), taken at new diagnosis, from a patient treated with antithyroid drugs. The source is a female donor with Graves disease.

This clonotype was picked up many times. The V and J genes are TRBV11-1 and TRBJ2-1; 8 bases agree with TRBD2. Trimming removed 5 bases from V and 10 bases from J; junction bases left unmatched: 7. CDR1 SGHAT and CDR2 FQDESV come from the germline V gene (reference sequence). This CDR3 is 13 amino acids long. CDR3 amino acids: CASSPNTSGEQFF. CDR3 bases: TGTGCCAGCAGCCCGAATACTAGCGGCGAGCAGTTCTTC.

The rearrangement uses TRBV6-1 and TRBJ1-1, with D possibly matching TRBD1 (5 bases). V lost 6 bases to trimming and J lost 4 bases, with 15 bases between them. Per germline, CDR1 MNHNS and CDR2 SASEGT. CDR3 length equals 14 residues. In DNA form, the CDR3 reads TGTGCCAGCAGAAATCGGGGCGTCGGCACTGAAGCTTTCTTT. It specifies CASRNRGVGTEAFF.

This clonotype has a count of ten or more. This chain links TRBV28 with TRBJ2-1, with 9 bases that match TRBD1. The V gene end was trimmed by 2 bases and the J gene end by 5 bases; junction bases not matched to a gene: 7. The CDR3 covers 16 residues. The germline gives CDR1 MDHEN, CDR2 SYDVKM. CDR3 residues: CASSLTGQGRNNEQFF. Here the CDR3 DNA reads TGTGCCAGCAGTTTAACGGGACAGGGAAGGAACAATGAGCAGTTCTTC.

This clonotype was picked up many times. V is TRBV15 and J is TRBJ2-2; no reliable D call. V was trimmed by 1 base and J by 0 bases, leaving 6 bases between them. This CDR3 region has 15 residues. Germline CDR1 LNHNV, CDR2 YYDKDF (reference sequence). As DNA, the CDR3 is TGTGCCACCAGCAGAGCCAGAGCGAACACCGGGGAGCTGTTTTTT. This codes for CATSRARANTGELFF.

This clonotype occurred many times. The rearrangement joins TRBV2 to TRBJ2-5, with a tentative D call TRBD2 (5 bases). Germline V gene data show CDR1 as SNHLY and CDR2 as FYNNEI. The CDR3 runs 15 residues. Trimming stripped 1 base from V and 4 bases from J, with 13 bases between. The CDR3 DNA is TGTGCCAGCAGTGAAGTAGCAGAGGGTGGAGAGACCCAGTACTTC. Protein sequence: CASSEVAEGGETQYF.

The V call is TRBV2, the J call TRBJ2-3; 8 bases fit TRBD1. The J segment lost 5 bases and the V segment lost 5 bases, leaving 6 bases of the junction unmatched. This CDR3 spans 14 amino acids. The germline gives CDR1 SNHLY, CDR2 FYNNEI. The CDR3 loop reads CASSSTGAGDTQYF. CDR3 nucleotide sequence: TGTGCCAGCAGTTCGACAGGGGCCGGAGATACGCAGTATTTT.

The gene calls are TRBV7-9 and TRBJ2-1; 12 bases are a match to TRBD1. CDR3 size: 17 residues. CDR1 is SEHNR and CDR2 is FQNEAQ in the germline V gene (reference sequence). V was pared by 2 bases and J by 7 bases, with 9 bases of the junction left unmatched. In DNA, the CDR3 is TGTGCCAGCAGCTTAAGACATGGGACAGGGGGCGCGAATGAGCAGTTCTTC. Encoded protein: CASSLRHGTGGANEQFF.

This clonotype was detected many times. The chain joins TRBV6-1 to TRBJ1-5, with D uncertain. Deletions cut 3 bases from V and 11 bases from J, with 23 bases between. The CDR3 totals 16 residues. CDR1 is MNHNS and CDR2 is SASEGT in the germline V gene. The chain's CDR3 is CASSEVASPPGGAQHF. The CDR3 DNA reads as TGTGCCAGCAGTGAGGTTGCATCGCCTCCGGGTGGAGCCCAGCATTTT.

This clonotype was counted ten times or more. The gene calls are TRBV14 and TRBJ2-1; D may match TRBD1 or TRBD2 (5 bases each). The CDR3 extends over 14 amino acids. V was cut by 0 bases and J by 10 bases, with 13 bases left in between. The germline V gene has CDR1 SGHDN and CDR2 FVKESK. The CDR3 DNA follows: TGTGCCAGCAGCCAAGAAAGGACACGCGGGGAGCAGTTCTTC. Its protein is CASSQERTRGEQFF.

Many counts were recorded for this clonotype. The chain combines TRBV20-1 with TRBJ2-5; maybe TRBD1 (7 bases). V lost 5 bases to trimming and J lost 1 base, with 11 bases between them. Germline-derived CDR1 and CDR2 are DFQATT and SNEGSKA (reference sequence). CDR3 length: 13 amino acids. CDR3 amino acids: CSAGGTVQETQYF. The CDR3 bases are TGCAGTGCTGGGGGGACAGTCCAAGAGACCCAGTACTTC.

This clonotype has only a few counts. The chain employs TRBV18 and TRBJ2-1, with 13 bases fitting TRBD2. The J segment lost 8 bases and the V segment lost 3 bases, leaving 7 bases of the junction unmatched. Germline CDR1 and CDR2: KGHSH and LQKENI. CDR3 length equals 16 residues. CDR3: CASSPRTSGSIDEQFF. CDR3 DNA sequence: TGTGCCAGCTCACCGCGGACTAGCGGGAGTATCGATGAGCAGTTCTTC. Looking up the rest from reference TRBV18 and TRBJ2-1 gives the full variable domain: NAGVMQNPRHLVRRRGQEARLRCSPMKGHSHVYWYRQLPEEGLKFMVYLQKENIIDESGMPKERFSAEFPKEGPSILRIQQVVRGDSAAYFCASSPRTSGSIDEQFFGPGTRLTVL.

Many counts were recorded for this clonotype. The chain uses TRBV11-2 and TRBJ2-2; 7 nucleotides align to TRBD1. Germline V gene lookup returns CDR1 SGHAT and CDR2 FQNNGV. The trim removed 5 bases at V and 4 bases at J, leaving 7 bases unmatched. The CDR3 totals 15 residues. CDR3 DNA sequence: TGTGCCAGCAGCCCCGACAGGGCGGGCACCGGGGAGCTGTTTTTT. This encodes CASSPDRAGTGELFF.

With regard to this clonotype: A far larger clone is off by one base, so a read error is likely. The chain links TRBV27 to TRBJ2-5; no definite D call. CDR1 and CDR2 from the germline V gene are MNHEY and SMNVEV (reference sequence). The CDR3 runs to 14 residues. V was trimmed by 8 bases and J by 4 bases, leaving 17 bases between them. CDR3 nucleotide sequence: TGTGCCAGCGCCCGCCCGACATACCGAGAGACCCAGTACTTC. It is translated as CASARPTYRETQYF.

This clonotype was seen only a few times. The CDR3 region has the DNA TGTGCCTGGAGTTTCCTCAGGGGGGGATACGAGCAGTACTTC. Amino acids: CAWSFLRGGYEQYF. The J gene is TRBJ2-7, the V gene TRBV30; D might be TRBD1 or TRBD2, each matching 7 bases. In germline, CDR1 is GTSNPN, CDR2 SVGIG (reference sequence). Trimming took 2 bases from V and 4 from J, leaving 15 bases between them. The CDR3 contains 14 residues.

About this clonotype itself: With a far larger clone one base away, a read error is the likely cause. This rearrangement joins TRBV6-4 to TRBJ2-2; D is undetermined. The CDR3 is made up of 13 amino acids. The ends were cut back, 7 bases at V and 6 bases at J, with 12 bases in the middle. CDR1 MRHNA and CDR2 SNTAGT come from the germline V gene. The CDR3 loop reads CASKSSVSGELFF. The CDR3 DNA sequence: TGTGCCAGCAAATCAAGCGTGTCCGGGGAGCTGTTTTTT.

This clonotype has more than one count but fewer than ten. The rearrangement joins TRBV3-1 to TRBJ2-4, with D hard to call. The CDR3 loop spans 17 amino acids. CDR1 LGHDT and CDR2 YNNKEL come from the germline V gene (reference sequence). V lost 0 bases to trimming and J lost 0 bases, with 12 bases between them. CDR3 in amino acids: CASSQDSRSLAKNIQYF. CDR3 nucleotide sequence: TGTGCCAGCAGCCAAGATTCCAGGTCCCTAGCCAAAAACATTCAGTACTTC.

This clonotype was detected many times. This chain uses TRBV14 with TRBJ2-7; no clear D. CDR1 and CDR2 from the germline V gene are SGHDN and FVKESK. Trimming left V 4 bases short and J 6 bases short, with 16 bases between. The CDR3 runs to 14 residues. In DNA form, the CDR3 reads TGTGCCAGCAGCCTAGTCGGAGCAGCTGGCGAGCAGTACTTC. Its translation is CASSLVGAAGEQYF.

This clonotype was recorded many times. This sequence joins TRBV19 and TRBJ2-7; TRBD1 aligns across 7 bases. Germline V gene sequence: CDR1 LNHDA, CDR2 SQIVND (reference sequence). CDR3 length: 16 amino acids. J gave up 0 bases and V 5 bases, and 10 bases lay outside the gene matches. The CDR3 coding sequence is TGTGCCAGTAGTCCTCAACACAGGGGCACCTCCTACGAGCAGTACTTC. Encoded protein: CASSPQHRGTSYEQYF.

This clonotype occurred many times. This chain connects TRBV12-3 or TRBV12-4 to TRBJ2-1; the D gene could be TRBD1 or TRBD2 (5 bases each). There are 13 residues in the CDR3. With 3 bases removed from V and 8 bases from J, the gap between germline ends came to 11 bases. Written as DNA, the CDR3 is TGTGCCAGCAGTTTCGGAAGGGACCATGAGCAGTTCTTC. The encoded protein is CASSFGRDHEQFF.

This clonotype was counted between two and nine times. This chain connects TRBV3-1 to TRBJ2-1; 11 bases line up with TRBD2. CDR3 size: 16 residues. Germline lookup yields CDR1 LGHDT and CDR2 YNNKEL (reference sequence). After removal of 2 bases from V and 6 bases from J, the junction contained 6 bases not matched to a gene. The CDR3 spells CASSQNPGTSGNEQFF. The CDR3 bases are TGTGCCAGCAGCCAAAACCCCGGGACTAGCGGCAATGAGCAGTTCTTC.

This clonotype came up many times. The chain links TRBV19 to TRBJ2-7, with 12 bases matching TRBD2. The trim removed 5 bases at V and 3 bases at J, leaving 8 bases unmatched. This CDR3 has 16 residues. Germline-derived CDR1 and CDR2 are LNHDA and SQIVND (reference sequence). The CDR3 protein is CASSRTSGMGIYEQYF. In nucleotides, the CDR3 is TGTGCCAGTAGTCGGACTAGCGGGATGGGAATCTACGAGCAGTACTTC.

This clonotype was found a few times. The gene calls are TRBV7-2 and TRBJ2-5, with D hard to call. The V gene's germline CDR1 is SGHTA and CDR2 FQGNSA. V gave up 8 bases and J gave up 2 bases, with 24 bases separating them. CDR3 length: 17 residues. CDR3 amino acids: CASGSSTRRRRQETQYF. The CDR3 nucleotides are TGTGCCAGCGGTAGTTCCACGCGTAGGCGCCGGCAAGAGACCCAGTACTTC.

This clonotype was seen only a few times. The V and J genes are TRBV7-6 and TRBJ2-5; 13 bases fit TRBD2. The germline V gene encodes CDR1 SGHVS and CDR2 FNYEAQ. The CDR3 consists of 18 residues. V gave up 2 bases and J gave up 1 base; unmatched junction bases: 7. The CDR3 here is CASSLYLGTSGIQETQYF. CDR3 nucleotides: TGTGCCAGCAGCTTATATTTGGGGACTAGCGGGATCCAAGAGACCCAGTACTTC.